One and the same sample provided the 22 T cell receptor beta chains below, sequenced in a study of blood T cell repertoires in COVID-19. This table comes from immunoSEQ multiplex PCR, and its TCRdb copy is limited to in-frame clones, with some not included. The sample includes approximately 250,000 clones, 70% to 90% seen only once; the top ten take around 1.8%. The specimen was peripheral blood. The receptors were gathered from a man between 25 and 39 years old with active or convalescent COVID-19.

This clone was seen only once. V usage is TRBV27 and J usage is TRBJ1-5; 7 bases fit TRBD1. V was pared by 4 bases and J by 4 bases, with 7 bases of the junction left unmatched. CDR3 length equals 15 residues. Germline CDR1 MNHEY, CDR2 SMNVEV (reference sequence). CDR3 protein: CASSYTGATNQPQHF. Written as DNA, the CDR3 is TGTGCCAGCAGTTACACAGGGGCGACTAATCAGCCCCAGCATTTT.

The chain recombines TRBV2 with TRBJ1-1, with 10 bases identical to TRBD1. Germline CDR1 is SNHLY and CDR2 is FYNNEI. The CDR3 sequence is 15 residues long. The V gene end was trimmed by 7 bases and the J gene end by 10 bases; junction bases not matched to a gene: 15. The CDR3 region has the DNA TGTGCCAGCAAGATGGGGACAGGGGTTGGCCGAGGAGCTTTCTTT. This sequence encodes CASKMGTGVGRGAFF.

The CDR3, as DNA: TGTGCCAGCAGTGAGCGGATCCTTTCCTACGAGCAGTACTTC. It is translated as CASSERILSYEQYF. This chain links TRBV6-1 with TRBJ2-7; D is undetermined. The CDR3 totals 14 residues. Germline CDR1 and CDR2: MNHNS and SASEGT. Trimming cost V 3 bases and J 1 base, with 10 bases left between them.

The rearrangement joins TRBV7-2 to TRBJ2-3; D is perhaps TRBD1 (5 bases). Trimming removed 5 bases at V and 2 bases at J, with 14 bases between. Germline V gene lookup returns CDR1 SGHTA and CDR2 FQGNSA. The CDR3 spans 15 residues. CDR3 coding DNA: TGTGCCAGCAGCCTGCAGGGTCTATACACAGATACGCAGTATTTT. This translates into CASSLQGLYTDTQYF.

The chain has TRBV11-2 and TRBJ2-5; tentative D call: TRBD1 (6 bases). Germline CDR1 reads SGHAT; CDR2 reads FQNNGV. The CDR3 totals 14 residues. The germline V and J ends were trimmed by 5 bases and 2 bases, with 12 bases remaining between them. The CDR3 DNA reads TGTGCCAGCAGCCCCGGACAGAAACAAGAGACCCAGTACTTC. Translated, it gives CASSPGQKQETQYF.

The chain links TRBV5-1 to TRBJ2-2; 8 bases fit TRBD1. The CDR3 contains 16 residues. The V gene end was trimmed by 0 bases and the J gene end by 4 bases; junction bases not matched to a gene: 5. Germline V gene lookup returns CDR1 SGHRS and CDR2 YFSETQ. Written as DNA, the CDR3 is TGCGCCAGCAGCTTGGAGCCGGACAGGGTCACCGGGGAGCTGTTTTTT. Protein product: CASSLEPDRVTGELFF.

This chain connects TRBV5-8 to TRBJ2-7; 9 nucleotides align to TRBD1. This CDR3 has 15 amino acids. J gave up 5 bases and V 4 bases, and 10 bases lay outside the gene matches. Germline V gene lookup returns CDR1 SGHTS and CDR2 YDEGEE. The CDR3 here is CASSLGGTGRNEQYF. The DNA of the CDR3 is TGTGCCAGCAGCCTGGGGGGGACAGGGAGGAACGAGCAGTACTTC.

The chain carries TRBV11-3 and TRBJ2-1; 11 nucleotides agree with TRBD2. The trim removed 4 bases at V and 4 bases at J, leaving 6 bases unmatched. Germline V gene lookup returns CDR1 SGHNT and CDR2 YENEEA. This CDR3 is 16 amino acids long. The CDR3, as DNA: TGTGCCAGCAGCTCATCCGGGACTAGCGGATACAATGAGCAGTTCTTC. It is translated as CASSSSGTSGYNEQFF.

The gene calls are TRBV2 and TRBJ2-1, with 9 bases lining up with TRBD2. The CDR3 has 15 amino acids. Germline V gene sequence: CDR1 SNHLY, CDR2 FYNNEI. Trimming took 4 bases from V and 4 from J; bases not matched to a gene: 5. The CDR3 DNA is TGTGCCAGCAGTGTGTTCGCGGGGGGGTACAATGAGCAGTTCTTC. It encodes CASSVFAGGYNEQFF.

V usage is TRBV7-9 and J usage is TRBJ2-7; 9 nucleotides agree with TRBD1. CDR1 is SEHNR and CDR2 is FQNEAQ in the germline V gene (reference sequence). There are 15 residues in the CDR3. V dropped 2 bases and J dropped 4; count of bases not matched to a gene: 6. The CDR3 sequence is CASSLRGDRVYEQYF. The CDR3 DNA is TGTGCCAGCAGCTTAAGAGGGGACAGGGTTTACGAGCAGTACTTC.

For the CDR3, the DNA is TGTGCCAGCAGCCAGGCAGGCTACGAGCAGTACTTC. Amino acid sequence: CASSQAGYEQYF. The chain is built from TRBV7-2 and TRBJ2-7; D not resolved. This CDR3 region has 12 residues. Germline V lookup: CDR1 SGHTA, CDR2 FQGNSA. V lost 5 bases to trimming and J lost 3 bases, with 8 bases between them.

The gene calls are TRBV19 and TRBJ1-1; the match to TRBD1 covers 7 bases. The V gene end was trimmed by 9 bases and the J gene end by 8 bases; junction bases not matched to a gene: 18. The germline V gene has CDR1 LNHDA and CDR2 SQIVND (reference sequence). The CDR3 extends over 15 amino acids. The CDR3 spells CASRDQQGTGAEAFF. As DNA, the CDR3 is TGTGCCAGCCGAGACCAACAGGGGACCGGAGCGGAAGCTTTCTTT.

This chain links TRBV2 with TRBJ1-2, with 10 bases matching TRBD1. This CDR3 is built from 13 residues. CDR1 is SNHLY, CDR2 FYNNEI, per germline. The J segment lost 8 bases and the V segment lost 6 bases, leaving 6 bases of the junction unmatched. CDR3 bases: TGTGCCAGCAGGGACAGGGGGGACAACGGCTACACCTTC. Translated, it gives CASRDRGDNGYTF.

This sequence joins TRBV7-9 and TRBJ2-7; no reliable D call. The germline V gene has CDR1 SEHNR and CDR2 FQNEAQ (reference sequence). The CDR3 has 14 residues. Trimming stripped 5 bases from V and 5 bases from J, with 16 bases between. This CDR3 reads CASSHLLAEDEQYF. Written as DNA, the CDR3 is TGTGCCAGCAGCCACCTTCTGGCCGAGGACGAGCAGTACTTC. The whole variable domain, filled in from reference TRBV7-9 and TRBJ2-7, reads DTGVSQNPRHKITKRGQNVTFRCDPISEHNRLYWYRQTLGQGPEFLTYFQNEAQLEKSRLLSDRFSAERPKGSFSTLEIQRTEQGDSAMYLCASSHLLAEDEQYFGPGTRLTVT.

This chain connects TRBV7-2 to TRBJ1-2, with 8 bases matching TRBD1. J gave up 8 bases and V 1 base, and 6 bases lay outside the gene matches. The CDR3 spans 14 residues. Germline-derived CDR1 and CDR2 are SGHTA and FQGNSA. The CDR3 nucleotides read TGTGCCAGCAGCTTAGACGGACAGGGAGGAGGCTACACCTTC. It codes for CASSLDGQGGGYTF.

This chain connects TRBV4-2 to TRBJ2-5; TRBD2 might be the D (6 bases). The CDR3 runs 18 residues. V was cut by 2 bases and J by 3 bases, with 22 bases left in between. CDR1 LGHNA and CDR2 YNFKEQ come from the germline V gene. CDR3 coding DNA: TGTGCCAGCAGCCAAATAGCTAGCGCGGCGGTCACCAAAGAGACCCAGTACTTC. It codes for CASSQIASAAVTKETQYF.

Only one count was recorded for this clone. The CDR3 sequence is CASSQPQGGWVETQYF. The CDR3, as DNA: TGCGCCAGCAGCCAACCTCAGGGGGGTTGGGTAGAGACCCAGTACTTC. V usage is TRBV4-3 and J usage is TRBJ2-5, with D perhaps TRBD1 (7 bases). The CDR3 has 16 residues. Per germline, CDR1 LGHNA and CDR2 YSLEER. Trimming shortened V by 2 bases and J by 4 bases, and 17 bases separated the two germline ends.

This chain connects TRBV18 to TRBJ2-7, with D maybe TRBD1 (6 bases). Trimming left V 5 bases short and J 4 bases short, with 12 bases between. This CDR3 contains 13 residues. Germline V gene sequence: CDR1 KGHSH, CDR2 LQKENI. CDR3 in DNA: TGTGCCAGCTCAGCCGGACAGCAGTACGAGCAGTACTTC. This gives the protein CASSAGQQYEQYF.

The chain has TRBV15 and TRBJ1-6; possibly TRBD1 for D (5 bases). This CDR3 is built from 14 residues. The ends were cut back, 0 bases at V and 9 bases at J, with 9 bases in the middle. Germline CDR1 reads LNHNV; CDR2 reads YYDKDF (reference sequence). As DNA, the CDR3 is TGTGCCACCAGCAGAGATCCCGGGGGTTCACCCCTCCACTTT. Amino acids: CATSRDPGGSPLHF.

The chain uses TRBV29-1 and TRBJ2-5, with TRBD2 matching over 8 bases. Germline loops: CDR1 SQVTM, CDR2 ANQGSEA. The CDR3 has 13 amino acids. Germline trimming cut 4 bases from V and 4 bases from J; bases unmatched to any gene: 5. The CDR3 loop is CSVVGLAGETQYF. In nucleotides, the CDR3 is TGCAGCGTTGTAGGACTAGCCGGAGAGACCCAGTACTTC.

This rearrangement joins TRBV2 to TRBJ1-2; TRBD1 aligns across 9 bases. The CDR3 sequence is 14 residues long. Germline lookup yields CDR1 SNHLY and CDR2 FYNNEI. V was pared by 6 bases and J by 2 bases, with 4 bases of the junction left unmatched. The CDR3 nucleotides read TGTGCCAGCAGGGGCGGACAGGGGAACTATGGCTACACCTTC. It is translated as CASRGGQGNYGYTF.

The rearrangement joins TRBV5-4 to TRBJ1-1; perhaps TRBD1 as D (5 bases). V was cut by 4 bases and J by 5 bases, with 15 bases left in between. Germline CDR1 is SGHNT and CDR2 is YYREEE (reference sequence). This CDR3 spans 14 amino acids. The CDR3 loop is CASSAKTGKTEAFF. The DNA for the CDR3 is TGTGCCAGCAGCGCAAAAACAGGTAAAACTGAAGCTTTCTTT.